The sequence of this TCR beta chain was determined in a study of blood T cells in healthy people across ages. Study results and limitations: Higher diversity, along with more naive CD4+ cells, distinguished long-lived donors from aged donors. Researchers report that TCR beta diversity correlated strongly with naive T cell percentage.

PCR was performed a second time for roughly 7 to 12 cycles using a sample-barcoded 5' primer and a J-beta primer mix. Unique molecular identifiers of 12 random nucleotides labeled each cDNA. Sequencing of every sample gave 3 million or more CDR3-containing paired-end reads. A single record per CDR3 protein comes from TCRdb applying MiXCR to the 5' RACE reads. The table lists about 1.6 million distinct CDR3 sequences, about 31% of them singletons. The CDR3 runs 17 residues. CDR1 is LGHNA and CDR2 is YNFKEQ in the germline V gene. V lost 0 bases, J lost 4 bases, and 8 bases stayed unmatched. This clonotype was detected only a few times. Its antigen is unknown.

The receptor comes from a woman aged 25 to 39 in good health. Sequencing used blood. The chain carries TRBV4-2 and TRBJ2-3; 9 positions agree with TRBD2. In nucleotides, the CDR3 is TGTGCCAGCAGCCAAGATTGGTCTAGCGGGACGGCAGATACGCAGTATTTT. It is translated as CASSQDWSSGTADTQYF.